The source of this TCR beta chain is a study of blood T cell repertoires in COVID-19. Background on the study: Sites across the United States, Italy and Spain contributed samples from acute and convalescent COVID-19. Nucleic acid was either cDNA or gDNA, and it came from T cells, B-cell-depleted T cells, or PBMCs.

There are a few counts of this clone. Germline lookup yields CDR1 SGHAT and CDR2 FQNNGV. Trimming took off 8 bases at V and 5 bases at J, with 10 bases between the two ends. The length of the CDR3 is 13 residues. Per the original data handling: Estimated nucleated cell counts came from reference gene primer amplification. Repertoires were generated with immunoSEQ multiplex PCR, while TCRdb's copy carries only in-frame clones and drops some. The V and J calls and clone size were taken over from that table, and D and trimming were inferred from the DNA. The sample gives some 200,000 clones, about 86% of which show up once; under 15% is in the top ten.

The sequencing input was peripheral blood. The TCR comes from a young man with active or convalescent COVID-19. The chain carries TRBV11-2 and TRBJ1-6; weak D call: TRBD1 (5 bases). The CDR3 nucleotides read TGTGCCAGCCGGGGGACCAATAATTCACCCCTCCACTTT. This gives the protein CASRGTNNSPLHF.